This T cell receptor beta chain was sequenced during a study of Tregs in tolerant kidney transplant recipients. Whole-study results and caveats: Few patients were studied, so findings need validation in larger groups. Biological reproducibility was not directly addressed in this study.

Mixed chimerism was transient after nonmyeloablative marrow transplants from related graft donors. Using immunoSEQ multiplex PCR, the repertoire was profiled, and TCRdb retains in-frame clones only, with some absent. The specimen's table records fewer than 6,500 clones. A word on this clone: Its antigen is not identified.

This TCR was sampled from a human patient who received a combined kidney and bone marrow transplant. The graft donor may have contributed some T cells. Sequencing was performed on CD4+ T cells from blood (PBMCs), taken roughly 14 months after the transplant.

CDR3 amino acids: CASSQAVYGYTF. Incomplete CDR3 DNA: TGTGCCAGCAGCCAAGCAGTCTATGGC. This rearrangement joins TRBV14 to TRBJ1-2; D is ambiguous. The read gets to within 3 residues of the CDR3 end, and the germline J gene fills in the rest. CDR1 SGHDN and CDR2 FVKESK come from the germline V gene. The CDR3 sequence is 12 residues long. Trimming took 1 base from V and 4 from J, leaving 4 bases between them.